This T cell receptor beta chain came from a study of CD4 and CD8 cells across lung adenocarcinoma regions. The CDR3 covers 16 residues. Per the germline V gene, CDR1 is SGHNT and CDR2 is YYREEE (reference sequence). The junction had 14 bases not matched to a gene; V was cut back by 4 bases and J by 6 bases. TCRdb passed the PCR reads through MiXCR, listing each CDR3 protein once. This sample yields approximately 24,000 distinct CDR3 sequences, of which 50% are seen a single time; 45% to 60% belongs to the top ten. Sequencing input: CD8+ T cells from the center of a lung tumor. V usage is TRBV5-4 and J usage is TRBJ2-3; 7 bases line up with TRBD1. This TCR derives from a male donor with lung adenocarcinoma. The CD4 and CD8 labels of this study may be unreliable. DNA for the CDR3: TGTGCCAGCAGCCCAAAAGGGGGCCAAGGGAGTGATACGCAGTATTTT. This gives the protein CASSPKGGQGSDTQYF.